Each of the 21 T cell receptor beta chains below was sequenced from the same sample in a study of early T cells in non-severe SARS-CoV-2 infection. TCRdb fed the 5' RACE reads into MiXCR, producing one record per CDR3 protein. The sample has approximately 42,000 distinct CDR3 sequences, 7.1% seen once; the top ten hold more than 4.5%. Sequencing input: whole blood. The receptors originated from an adult who was a healthcare worker with PCR-confirmed SARS-CoV-2 infection or an uninfected control (not recorded which).

This clonotype was counted only a few times. The chain joins TRBV29-1 to TRBJ2-7, with TRBD2 as a possible D gene (5 bases). This CDR3 comprises 11 residues. From germline, CDR1 is SQVTM and CDR2 ANQGSEA. V lost 2 bases and J 7 bases, leaving 9 bases between the germline ends. The CDR3 reads CSVERGREQYF. The CDR3 nucleotides read TGCAGCGTTGAACGGGGTAGAGAGCAGTACTTC.

There are many counts of this clonotype. V is TRBV4-1 and J is TRBJ1-6; TRBD1 is a possible D gene (5 bases). This CDR3 is 16 amino acids long. Trimming removed 1 base at V and 6 bases at J, with 13 bases between. Germline loops: CDR1 MGHRA, CDR2 YSYEKL. The CDR3 nucleotides read TGCGCCAGCAGCCAAGTTGCGGGACGGCTTAATTCACCCCTCCACTTT. It yields the protein CASSQVAGRLNSPLHF.

This clonotype appeared many times. V gene TRBV7-6 combines with J gene TRBJ2-6, with D perhaps TRBD1 (5 bases). V shed 5 bases and J shed 2 bases, with 19 bases lying between them. The CDR3 totals 18 residues. Germline CDR1 SGHVS, CDR2 FNYEAQ. The CDR3, as DNA: TGTGCCAGCAGCCCGCTCCCGGCCCAGGGCCCTGGGGCCAACGTCCTGACTTTC. Translating it yields CASSPLPAQGPGANVLTF. Supplemented by reference TRBV7-6 and TRBJ2-6, the full variable domain reads GAGVSQSPRYKVTKRGQDVALRCDPISGHVSLYWYRQALGQGPEFLTYFNYEAQQDKSGLPNDRFSAERPEGSISTLTIQRTEQRDSAMYRCASSPLPAQGPGANVLTFGAGSRLTVL.

This clonotype showed up many times. This rearrangement joins TRBV12-5 to TRBJ2-5; 8 nucleotides agree with TRBD1. Unmatched junction bases numbered 8, after V lost 4 bases and J lost 1 base. The CDR3 has 16 residues. From germline, CDR1 is LGHNT and CDR2 FRNRAP. The CDR3 nucleotides read TGTGCTAGTGGTTCTTCCCCTACAGGGGGCCAAGAGACCCAGTACTTC. It translates to CASGSSPTGGQETQYF.

This clonotype was observed a few times. V is TRBV6-6 and J is TRBJ2-5, with TRBD1 identical over 9 bases. Trimming took 5 bases from V and 5 from J; bases not matched to a gene: 0. The CDR3 consists of 12 residues. Germline V gene lookup returns CDR1 MNHNY and CDR2 SVGAGI (reference sequence). The CDR3 is CASSDRGETQYF. CDR3 coding DNA: TGTGCCAGCAGTGACAGGGGGGAGACCCAGTACTTC.

This clonotype was observed a few times. The CDR3 here is CSGTESTDTQYF. The DNA of the CDR3 is TGCAGTGGAACTGAAAGCACAGATACGCAGTATTTT. The chain couples TRBV20-1 to TRBJ2-3; no firm D call. The CDR3 is 12 residues long. Trimming removed 7 bases at V and 0 bases at J, with 8 bases between. The germline gives CDR1 DFQATT, CDR2 SNEGSKA (reference sequence).

Note on this clonotype: The junction differs from germline at one of its ends, possibly a read error. The rearrangement uses TRBV2 and TRBJ1-1, with D perhaps TRBD1 (5 bases). Per the germline V gene, CDR1 is SNHLY and CDR2 is FYNNEI. The length of the CDR3 is 18 residues. Here the CDR3 DNA reads TGTGCCAGAAGTGATAGGGTGGGGCAGGGTAATATGAGAACTGAAGCTTTCTTT. Amino acids: CARSDRVGQGNMRTEAFF.

In its sample, this clonotype was seen many times. The chain combines TRBV11-2 with TRBJ2-7; tentatively, D is TRBD1 (6 bases). CDR1 is SGHAT, CDR2 FQNNGV, per germline. Trimming stripped 1 base from V and 2 bases from J, with 15 bases between. The length of the CDR3 is 16 residues. The CDR3 here is CASSLGQGMTAYEQYF. Here the CDR3 DNA reads TGTGCCAGCAGCTTAGGTCAGGGGATGACCGCCTACGAGCAGTACTTC.

The V and J genes are TRBV11-2 and TRBJ2-7; D tentatively fits TRBD1 or TRBD2 (5 bases each). Germline V gene sequence: CDR1 SGHAT, CDR2 FQNNGV. Trimming shortened V by 5 bases and J by 2 bases, and 13 bases separated the two germline ends. This CDR3 has 14 amino acids. The CDR3 protein is CASSIIRDPYEQYF. CDR3 coding DNA: TGTGCCAGCAGCATAATCCGGGACCCCTACGAGCAGTACTTC.

This clonotype turned up a few times. In DNA form, the CDR3 reads TGTGCCATCAAGGGACAGGAGGGAAATGAGCAGTTCTTC. This codes for CAIKGQEGNEQFF. The genes are TRBV10-3 and TRBJ2-1; 8 nucleotides agree with TRBD1. The CDR3 length is 13 residues. After removal of 7 bases from V and 7 bases from J, the junction contained 6 bases not matched to a gene. Germline values: CDR1 ENHRY, CDR2 SYGVKD.

This clonotype was picked up many times. This chain uses TRBV7-2 with TRBJ2-1; a possible D gene is TRBD2 (5 bases). The ends were cut back, 0 bases at V and 8 bases at J, with 14 bases in the middle. This CDR3 comprises 15 residues. Germline CDR1 and CDR2: SGHTA and FQGNSA. CDR3 sequence (DNA): TGTGCCAGCAGCTTAGCGGTGGTGAACGGGGATGAGCAGTTCTTC. It specifies CASSLAVVNGDEQFF. The full variable domain, in which reference TRBV7-2 and TRBJ2-1 provide the parts outside the CDR3, is GAGVSQSPSNKVTEKGKDVELRCDPISGHTALYWYRQSLGQGLEFLIYFQGNSAPDKSGLPSDRFSAERTGGSVSTLTIQRTQQEDSAVYLCASSLAVVNGDEQFFGPGTRLTVL.

The gene calls are TRBV19 and TRBJ2-2; D is undetermined. Trimming stripped 10 bases from V and 0 bases from J, with 18 bases between. In germline, CDR1 is LNHDA, CDR2 SQIVND (reference sequence). This CDR3 comprises 16 residues. The CDR3 loop reads CATPRRRQTNTGELFF. The CDR3 DNA is TGTGCCACCCCCCGCCGTAGGCAAACGAACACCGGGGAGCTGTTTTTT.

This clonotype came up a few times. The chain couples TRBV20-1 to TRBJ2-1; D is ambiguous. Germline CDR1 is DFQATT and CDR2 is SNEGSKA (reference sequence). Trimming stripped 8 bases from V and 7 bases from J, with 24 bases between. The length of the CDR3 is 15 residues. CDR3 region: CSSSGMLREVNEQFF. In DNA, the CDR3 is TGCAGTTCTTCTGGCATGCTTAGAGAAGTGAATGAGCAGTTCTTC.

This chain joins TRBV19 and TRBJ2-5; 7 nucleotides line up with TRBD2. The CDR3 sequence is 14 residues long. Germline assignment: CDR1 LNHDA and CDR2 SQIVND (reference sequence). The V segment lost 2 bases and the J segment 0 bases; nucleotides outside the gene matches: 0. CDR3: CASSIRGDQETQYF. The CDR3, as DNA: TGTGCCAGTAGTATACGGGGGGACCAAGAGACCCAGTACTTC.

This clonotype occurred many times. J is TRBJ2-3 and V is TRBV2; 12 nucleotides line up with TRBD1. The V segment lost 6 bases and the J segment 5 bases; nucleotides outside the gene matches: 9. This CDR3 contains 16 residues. Germline CDR1 reads SNHLY; CDR2 reads FYNNEI. The CDR3 sequence is CASRRMGQGARDTQYF. CDR3 DNA sequence: TGTGCCAGCAGGAGGATGGGACAGGGGGCGCGAGATACGCAGTATTTT.

This clonotype occurred many times. J is TRBJ2-7 and V is TRBV29-1; 7 bases match TRBD1. Trimming removed 7 bases from V and 1 base from J; junction bases left unmatched: 4. This CDR3 contains 12 residues. The germline V gene has CDR1 SQVTM and CDR2 ANQGSEA. The CDR3 DNA follows: TGCAGCGCCGGACAGGCATCCTACGAGCAGTACTTC. This codes for CSAGQASYEQYF.

The rearrangement uses TRBV14 and TRBJ1-6; D gene ambiguous. Germline V gene lookup returns CDR1 SGHDN and CDR2 FVKESK. This CDR3 has 15 amino acids. Trimming pared 1 base from V and 8 bases from J, leaving 12 bases between. CDR3 loop: CASSQGRPYHSPLHF. DNA of the CDR3: TGTGCCAGCAGCCAAGGCAGGCCCTACCATTCACCCCTCCACTTT.

This clonotype was found a few times. The V and J genes are TRBV21-1 and TRBJ2-4; TRBD1, the table's D call, was not compared with the DNA. TRBV21-1 corresponds to a pseudogene. The CDR3 has 14 residues. The DNA of the CDR3 is TGTGCCAGCAGTTGGGGGGCCTTCAAAAACATTCAGTACTTC. It specifies CASSWGAFKNIQYF.

There are many counts of this clonotype. The chain has TRBV20-1 and TRBJ1-5; 8 nucleotides align to TRBD1. V lost 5 bases to trimming and J lost 1 base; unmatched junction nucleotides: 4. This CDR3 spans 14 amino acids. From germline, CDR1 is DFQATT and CDR2 SNEGSKA (reference sequence). This CDR3 reads CSAGRGQSNQPQHF. DNA of the CDR3: TGCAGTGCTGGCAGGGGGCAAAGCAATCAGCCCCAGCATTTT.

The chain couples TRBV15 to TRBJ1-2; D perhaps matches TRBD1 (5 bases). The germline gives CDR1 LNHNV, CDR2 YYDKDF (reference sequence). V lost 3 bases and J lost 8, with 16 bases in between. The CDR3 extends over 14 amino acids. The CDR3 loop is CATSRSTAREGYTF. CDR3 DNA sequence: TGTGCCACCAGCAGGTCGACAGCCCGGGAGGGCTACACCTTC.

This clonotype was detected many times. The chain combines TRBV6-5 with TRBJ1-3; no definite D call. Germline V gene data show CDR1 as MNHEY and CDR2 as SVGAGI. The germline V and J ends were trimmed by 6 bases and 1 base, with 10 bases remaining between them. The CDR3 has 14 amino acids. CDR3 coding DNA: TGTGCCAGCAGCCGCGACGGATCTGGAAACACCATATATTTT. Translation gives CASSRDGSGNTIYF.